This T cell receptor (beta chain) was obtained from a study of T-cell reconstitution after alpha-beta-depleted transplantation in children. General study results and limits: Some patients' high day-60 TCRbeta diversity was traced to surviving recipient T cells and thymic progenitors. Reports say that about two months after transplant, the alpha-beta T cells came out of several hundred graft clones that had expanded. One year after transplant, T-cell counts and diversity came mostly from newly produced T cells.

The trim removed 5 bases at V and 2 bases at J, leaving 11 bases unmatched. Germline-derived CDR1 and CDR2 are MNHEY and SVGEGT. The CDR3 covers 16 residues. This clonotype showed up just a few times. The antigen is unknown. A TCRbeta library incorporating unique molecular identifiers was prepared. TCRdb processed the PCR reads anew with MiXCR; each CDR3 protein has one entry. The sample includes around 270,000 distinct CDR3 sequences, over 7% of them seen just once. The receptor's source is a female patient aged 2-9 years who had a stem cell transplant for Fanconi anemia, so the T cells may come from the graft donor. V usage is TRBV6-2 or TRBV6-3 and J usage is TRBJ2-7, with 8 bases that match TRBD2. This specimen was peripheral blood, taken 360 days after TCRalphabeta/CD19-depleted stem cell transplant. CDR3 loop: CASSPFQRGNPYEQYF. The CDR3, as DNA: TGTGCCAGCAGTCCCTTCCAGCGGGGGAACCCCTACGAGCAGTACTTC.